This entry concerns a single T cell receptor beta chain. Authors' processing steps: Reference gene primer amplification gave estimated nucleated cell counts. The assay was immunoSEQ multiplex PCR, and TCRdb's table has in-frame clones only and misses some. V and J calls and clone size come straight from that table; D and trimming were deduced from the DNA. The sample shows 180,000 or so clones, about 88% of them seen only once. The data stem from a study of blood T cell repertoires in COVID-19. Study context: Samples of COVID-19 (acute and convalescent) were obtained from the United States, Italy and Spain.

Material: peripheral blood. The receptor was derived from a man aged 18 to 30 with acute or convalescent COVID-19.

The chain's CDR3 is CASSPLYGRDPYEQYF. CDR3 in DNA: TGCGCCAGCAGCCCTCTTTATGGGCGGGACCCCTACGAGCAGTACTTC. The chain couples TRBV5-1 to TRBJ2-7; weak D call: TRBD2 (6 bases). CDR1 is SGHRS, CDR2 YFSETQ, per germline. There are 16 residues in the CDR3. Trimming stripped 4 bases from V and 2 bases from J, with 19 bases between. Full variable domain (missing parts from reference TRBV5-1 and TRBJ2-7): KAGVTQTPRYLIKTRGQQVTLSCSPISGHRSVSWYQQTPGQGLQFLFEYFSETQRNKGNFPGRFSGRQFSNSRSEMNVSTLELGDSALYLCASSPLYGRDPYEQYFGPGTRLTVT.